These 31 T cell receptor beta chains were all obtained from the same sample, sequenced in a study of shared clonotypes between healthy human individuals. The protocol was immunoSEQ multiplex PCR, while the TCRdb copy is restricted to in-frame clones and leaves out a portion. This table holds some 1.1 million clones, 60% to 80% found once. Sequencing input: memory CD4+ T cells from PBMCs. As to subset: CD45RA-negative fraction. The source of these receptors is a man aged 18 to 35 in good health. Some clones in this sample may be carry-over from other donors' samples.

The rearrangement joins TRBV21-1 to TRBJ2-7; TRBD2 is the table's D call, not checked against the DNA. TRBV21-1 is termed a pseudogene. CDR3 size: 13 residues. CDR3 bases: TGTGCCAGCAGCAAAGGGGTCGGGTACGAGCAGTACTTC. Residues: CASSKGVGYEQYF.

The genes are TRBV15 and TRBJ1-1; no clear D. This CDR3 has 15 residues. The V gene's germline CDR1 is LNHNV and CDR2 YYDKDF (reference sequence). Trimming shortened V by 5 bases and J by 1 base, and 14 bases separated the two germline ends. CDR3 sequence (DNA): TGTGCCACCAGCTATGGAGTGGCGAGGAACACTGAAGCTTTCTTT. Its protein product is CATSYGVARNTEAFF.

The chain combines TRBV28 with TRBJ1-1; 9 nucleotides match TRBD1. The CDR3 has 15 amino acids. The germline CDR1 and CDR2 sequences are MDHEN and SYDVKM. Unmatched junction bases numbered 10, after V lost 7 bases and J lost 4 bases. The chain's CDR3 is CASIIGPGQGTEAFF. The CDR3, as DNA: TGTGCCAGCATTATCGGACCGGGACAGGGCACTGAAGCTTTCTTT. The full variable domain, in which reference TRBV28 and TRBJ1-1 provide the parts outside the CDR3, is DVKVTQSSRYLVKRTGEKVFLECVQDMDHENMFWYRQDPGLGLRLIYFSYDVKMKEKGDIPEGYSVSREKKERFSLILESASTNQTSMYLCASIIGPGQGTEAFFGQGTRLTVV.

The CDR3 DNA follows: TGCGCCAGCAGCTTGGGGACCTCGAACACTGAAGCTTTCTTT. As protein: CASSLGTSNTEAFF. This chain uses TRBV5-1 with TRBJ1-1; D is ambiguous. CDR3 length equals 14 residues. With 0 bases removed from V and 1 base from J, the gap between germline ends came to 7 bases. Germline CDR1 reads SGHRS; CDR2 reads YFSETQ.

Details on this clone: Within the sample, other DNA sequences also encode this same CDR3. The chain recombines TRBV11-2 with TRBJ2-2; D remains unclear. Germline CDR1 SGHAT, CDR2 FQNNGV. Trimming left V 2 bases short and J 1 base short, with 5 bases between. CDR3 length: 14 residues. CDR3 region: CASSLSGNTGELFF. The CDR3 coding sequence is TGTGCCAGCAGCTTATCAGGGAACACCGGGGAGCTGTTTTTT.

The rearrangement links TRBV5-8 to TRBJ2-7, with 7 bases that match TRBD1. Germline V gene lookup returns CDR1 SGHTS and CDR2 YDEGEE. The V gene end was trimmed by 4 bases and the J gene end by 1 base; junction bases not matched to a gene: 2. This CDR3 comprises 13 residues. The DNA of the CDR3 is TGTGCCAGCAGCGACAGGGTTTCCTACGAGCAGTACTTC. It codes for CASSDRVSYEQYF.

As for this clone: The junction does not match germline at one end; this may be a read error. This chain uses TRBV5-4 with TRBJ1-1, with TRBD1 as a possible D gene (6 bases). The V gene's germline CDR1 is SGHNT and CDR2 YYREEE (reference sequence). CDR3 length: 15 amino acids. For the CDR3, the DNA is TGTGCCAGCAGCTTAGGGGGGAGAGGGAACGCTGAAGCTTTCTTT. The encoded protein is CASSLGGRGNAEAFF.

This chain's CDR3 is CATSGGTNYGYTF. The DNA for the CDR3 is TGTGCCACCAGCGGGGGCACCAACTATGGCTACACCTTC. V is TRBV15 and J is TRBJ1-2, with D perhaps matching TRBD1 (6 bases). The CDR3 runs to 13 residues. V was cut by 5 bases and J by 2 bases, with 9 bases left in between. From germline, CDR1 is LNHNV and CDR2 YYDKDF (reference sequence).

This chain joins TRBV6-5 and TRBJ2-5; a weak D match, TRBD2 (6 bases). Germline assignment: CDR1 MNHEY and CDR2 SVGAGI. The CDR3 runs to 14 residues. The germline V and J ends were trimmed by 0 bases and 4 bases, with 9 bases remaining between them. CDR3 sequence (DNA): TGTGCCAGCAGTTACTCGGCGGGAATAGAGACCCAGTACTTC. As protein: CASSYSAGIETQYF.

This clone was seen a handful of times. This chain uses TRBV5-1 with TRBJ2-3; 10 nucleotides agree with TRBD2. Germline values: CDR1 SGHRS, CDR2 YFSETQ. This CDR3 region has 17 residues. V lost 0 bases to trimming and J lost 4 bases; unmatched junction nucleotides: 8. The CDR3 DNA reads TGCGCCAGCAGCTTGGGGCTAGCGGGAGTGAAGGCAGATACGCAGTATTTT. Amino acid sequence: CASSLGLAGVKADTQYF.

This clone has just one count. The chain employs TRBV6-1 and TRBJ1-4, with D maybe TRBD1 (5 bases). CDR1 and CDR2 (germline): MNHNS, SASEGT. The CDR3 contains 12 residues. Trimming pared 10 bases from V and 7 bases from J, leaving 13 bases between. CDR3 protein: CATGTGSEKLFF. The CDR3, as DNA: TGTGCCACCGGGACTGGTAGTGAAAAACTGTTTTTT.

This clone was seen a few times. This sequence joins TRBV10-1 and TRBJ2-3; D is ambiguous. CDR3 length: 14 amino acids. Trimming cost V 6 bases and J 0 bases, with 10 bases left between them. Looked up from germline, CDR1 is WNHNN and CDR2 is SYGVQD (reference sequence). The CDR3 bases are TGCGCCAGCAGCGGGCCTTTTAGCACAGATACGCAGTATTTT. Its protein product is CASSGPFSTDTQYF.

Turning to this clone: This clone may be a read error of a much larger clone one base away. This sample includes further DNA sequences coding for the same CDR3. V gene TRBV2 combines with J gene TRBJ2-7, with D possibly being TRBD1 (7 bases). CDR3 length equals 14 residues. Germline loops: CDR1 SNHLY, CDR2 FYNNEI. The CDR3 spells CASLSNRGLYEQYF. CDR3 nucleotide sequence: TGTGCCAGCTTGTCAAACAGGGGACTCTACGAGCAATACTTC.

This chain joins TRBV6-6 and TRBJ2-1, with 12 bases identical to TRBD2. The V gene end was trimmed by 6 bases and the J gene end by 4 bases; junction bases not matched to a gene: 4. The CDR3 contains 15 residues. The germline V gene has CDR1 MNHNY and CDR2 SVGAGI (reference sequence). The CDR3 DNA reads as TGTGCCAGCAGGCCGGGACTAGCGGGTTACAATGAGCAGTTCTTC. This translates into CASRPGLAGYNEQFF.

This clone was recorded at least ten times. The chain is built from TRBV11-3 and TRBJ2-2, with D tentatively TRBD2 (7 bases). Deletions cut 5 bases from V and 4 bases from J, with 20 bases between. Germline V gene data show CDR1 as SGHNT and CDR2 as YENEEA. CDR3 size: 17 residues. The CDR3 is CASSPDLVGGGTGELFF. CDR3 in DNA: TGTGCCAGCAGCCCAGATCTTGTGGGAGGGGGCACCGGGGAGCTGTTTTTT.

In its sample, this clone was seen a few times. Other DNA variants within this sample encode the same CDR3. This rearrangement joins TRBV27 to TRBJ1-1; no firm D call. CDR1 and CDR2 from the germline V gene are MNHEY and SMNVEV (reference sequence). V gave up 2 bases and J gave up 0 bases, with 4 bases separating them. The CDR3 consists of 13 residues. CDR3 amino acids: CASSLGMNTEAFF. The CDR3 DNA reads TGTGCCAGCAGTTTAGGGATGAACACTGAAGCTTTCTTT.

This chain joins TRBV30 and TRBJ1-2; D is perhaps TRBD1 (5 bases). In germline, CDR1 is GTSNPN, CDR2 SVGIG (reference sequence). Deletions cut 1 base from V and 1 base from J, with 13 bases between. The CDR3 totals 15 residues. This CDR3 is CAWSGQNLINYGYTF. The CDR3 DNA is TGTGCCTGGAGTGGACAGAACTTGATTAACTATGGCTACACCTTC.

The chain combines TRBV21-1 with TRBJ2-5; TRBD1, the table's D call, was not compared with the DNA. TRBV21-1 counts as a pseudogene. The CDR3 length is 15 residues. CDR3 residues: CASSKAGGLQETQYF. In DNA form, the CDR3 reads TGTGCCAGCAGCAAAGCAGGGGGCCTCCAAGAGACCCAGTACTTC.

This chain joins TRBV5-1 and TRBJ2-7; 9 nucleotides match TRBD1. V was pared by 3 bases and J by 4 bases, with 8 bases of the junction left unmatched. The CDR3 loop spans 15 amino acids. Germline CDR1 and CDR2: SGHRS and YFSETQ. Written as DNA, the CDR3 is TGCGCCAGCAGCTCGGTGACAGGGGGACCATACGAGCAGTACTTC. Its translation: CASSSVTGGPYEQYF.

V gene TRBV10-2 combines with J gene TRBJ2-5; no clear D gene. V was shortened by 3 bases and J by 5 bases, with 10 bases between the two germline ends. Germline V CDR1 and CDR2: WSHSY, SAAADI. The CDR3 extends over 13 amino acids. CDR3 in DNA: TGCGCCAGCAGTGAAACAGTTGGGGAGACCCAGTACTTC. Its translation: CASSETVGETQYF.

DNA for the CDR3: TGTGCCAGCAGCCCCGGTAGGGTGAGGGGGAGCAATCAGCCCCAGCATTTT. Protein product: CASSPGRVRGSNQPQHF. The chain couples TRBV7-8 to TRBJ1-5; a possible D gene is TRBD1 (6 bases). CDR1 is SGHVS, CDR2 FQNEAQ, per germline. The CDR3 is made up of 17 amino acids. Deletions cut 5 bases from V and 1 base from J, with 18 bases between.

Only a few counts were recorded for this clone. The genes are TRBV2 and TRBJ2-3, with D maybe TRBD2 (6 bases). Trimming left V 8 bases short and J 0 bases short, with 18 bases between. The CDR3 consists of 16 residues. Germline V gives CDR1 SNHLY, CDR2 FYNNEI. The CDR3 DNA is TGTGCCAGCTTGTTAGGCGGGATTTCTAGCACAGATACGCAGTATTTT. Translation gives CASLLGGISSTDTQYF.

Concerning this clone itself: The sample holds other DNA sequences that translate to the same CDR3. The CDR3 reads CASSIRAGVTYNEQFF. CDR3 bases: TGTGCCAGTAGTATTAGAGCGGGAGTAACGTACAATGAGCAGTTCTTC. The V call is TRBV19, the J call TRBJ2-1; 8 bases agree with TRBD2. V lost 3 bases, J lost 4 bases, and 8 bases stayed unmatched. The CDR3 loop spans 16 amino acids. Looked up from germline, CDR1 is LNHDA and CDR2 is SQIVND (reference sequence).

About this clone itself: It is likely a read error: a sequence one base away is far more abundant. This chain links TRBV29-1 with TRBJ1-5; possibly TRBD1 for D (6 bases). Trimming removed 4 bases from V and 6 bases from J, with 13 bases in between. The CDR3 sequence is 13 residues long. The germline V gene encodes CDR1 SQVTM and CDR2 ANQGSEA. The CDR3 DNA follows: TGCAGCGTTGCCCAGGGGCCAAGTCAGCCCCAGCATTTT. Encoded protein: CSVAQGPSQPQHF.

The chain employs TRBV18 and TRBJ1-3; D is unresolved. Trimming took off 3 bases at V and 3 bases at J, with 9 bases between the two ends. The CDR3 consists of 14 residues. The germline gives CDR1 KGHSH, CDR2 LQKENI. As DNA, the CDR3 is TGTGCCAGCTCACCCACCCCGATTGGAAACACCATATATTTT. As protein: CASSPTPIGNTIYF.

This clone was detected once. The V gene is TRBV19, the J gene TRBJ2-1, with 9 bases that match TRBD1. CDR1 and CDR2 from the germline V gene are LNHDA and SQIVND (reference sequence). This CDR3 has 16 residues. With V trimmed by 4 bases and J by 4 bases, 8 bases remained unmatched. The CDR3 nucleotides read TGTGCCAGTAGTAGCATTGGGACAGGGAGGTACAATGAGCAGTTCTTC. Translated: CASSSIGTGRYNEQFF.

Of note for this clone: This may stem from a read error, because a much larger clone lies one nucleotide away. This sequence joins TRBV4-2 and TRBJ2-1; D assignment may be TRBD1 or TRBD2 (7 bases each). Germline V gene data show CDR1 as LGHNA and CDR2 as YNFKEQ. Trimming took off 4 bases at V and 8 bases at J, with 18 bases between the two ends. The CDR3 has 15 residues. The CDR3 coding sequence is TGTGCCAGCAGCCCCCGGAGGCAGGGGGGGGATGAGCAGTTCTTC. Translated, it gives CASSPRRQGGDEQFF.

The chain recombines TRBV5-4 with TRBJ2-7, with TRBD2 identical over 11 bases. V gave up 0 bases and J gave up 4 bases; unmatched junction bases: 0. Germline V gene sequence: CDR1 SGHNT, CDR2 YYREEE (reference sequence). The CDR3 consists of 14 residues. This CDR3 reads CASSLASGRYEQYF. As DNA, the CDR3 is TGTGCCAGCAGCTTGGCTAGCGGGAGGTACGAGCAGTACTTC.

The J gene is TRBJ2-7, the V gene TRBV5-1; D might be TRBD2 (5 bases). Germline CDR1 reads SGHRS; CDR2 reads YFSETQ. The ends were cut back, 4 bases at V and 6 bases at J, with 17 bases in the middle. This CDR3 has 14 residues. DNA for the CDR3: TGCGCCAGCAGCCTAGAAGCGGAGTGGAGCGAGCAGTACTTC. It codes for CASSLEAEWSEQYF.

The rearrangement uses TRBV7-2 and TRBJ2-7, with 8 bases that match TRBD2. There are 12 residues in the CDR3. Germline CDR1 is SGHTA and CDR2 is FQGNSA. The CDR3 DNA is TGTGCCAGCAGCTTAGAAGCGGGAGCGGTTAAGGTC. Its protein product is CASSLEAGAVKV.

Only one count was recorded for this clone. The rearrangement links TRBV7-2 to TRBJ2-7; 7 bases are a match to TRBD1. The CDR3 is 12 residues long. V was pared by 4 bases and J by 6 bases, with 3 bases of the junction left unmatched. Germline V gene lookup returns CDR1 SGHTA and CDR2 FQGNSA. The CDR3 spells CASSSQGVEQYF. In nucleotides, the CDR3 is TGTGCCAGCAGCTCCCAGGGGGTCGAGCAGTACTTC.